These T cell receptor beta chains were read from a single sample in a study of regulatory and conventional T cells in RAG deficiency. The repertoire was sequenced with immunoSEQ multiplex PCR; TCRdb's copy has only in-frame clones and lacks some. The sample has tens of thousands of clones; 95% to 96% are singletons. This sample also belongs to another study, concerning regulatory T cells.

The material sequenced was CD25- CD4+ T cells sorted from blood. These receptors were taken from a human donor in good health. Both conserved end residues are part of each CDR3. Fields, in order: clone size, V gene, D gene, J gene, CDR3 protein, CDR3 DNA. The D gene is left open where the match is weak. Part of the rows lack a size; the others show once, few, many or a class for expanded clones.

clone_size: NA; v_call: TRBV27; d_call: NA; j_call: TRBJ1-5; cdr3_aa: CASGRAGNSNQPQHF; cdr3_nt: TGTGCCAGCGGGAGGGCAGGTAATAGCAATCAGCCCCAGCATTTT
clone_size: NA; v_call: TRBV18; d_call: TRBD1; j_call: TRBJ1-1; cdr3_aa: CASSPTRDRVTEAFF; cdr3_nt: TGTGCCAGCTCACCCACGAGAGACAGGGTCACTGAAGCTTTCTTT
clone_size: NA; v_call: TRBV10-3; d_call: NA; j_call: TRBJ2-1; cdr3_aa: CAISPGQGAMWEQFF; cdr3_nt: TGTGCCATCTCCCCAGGCCAGGGCGCAATGTGGGAGCAGTTCTTC
clone_size: NA; v_call: TRBV18; d_call: NA; j_call: TRBJ2-2; cdr3_aa: CASSPSYTGELFF; cdr3_nt: TGTGCCAGCTCACCATCGTACACCGGGGAGCTGTTTTTT
clone_size: NA; v_call: TRBV5-1; d_call: NA; j_call: TRBJ2-7; cdr3_aa: CASSSFPGARGGEQYF; cdr3_nt: TGCGCCAGCAGCTCGTTCCCGGGTGCACGAGGAGGGGAGCAGTACTTC
clone_size: NA; v_call: TRBV30; d_call: TRBD1; j_call: TRBJ1-2; cdr3_aa: CTGRAGDRRTGNYGYTF; cdr3_nt: TGTACCGGGAGAGCCGGGGACAGGAGAACTGGAAACTATGGCTACACCTTC
clone_size: once; v_call: TRBV15; d_call: NA; j_call: TRBJ1-6; cdr3_aa: CATSRDLGTYSPLHF; cdr3_nt: TGTGCCACCAGCAGAGATCTCGGGACTTATTCACCCCTCCACTTT
clone_size: NA; v_call: TRBV10-2; d_call: NA; j_call: TRBJ2-7; cdr3_aa: CASRPAGAYEQYF; cdr3_nt: TGCGCCAGCAGGCCGGCAGGGGCCTACGAGCAGTACTTC
clone_size: NA; v_call: TRBV29-1; d_call: NA; j_call: TRBJ2-1; cdr3_aa: CSVEDPLGQSTSYNEQFF; cdr3_nt: TGCAGCGTTGAAGATCCGCTGGGGCAGTCCACTTCCTACAATGAGCAGTTCTTC
clone_size: NA; v_call: TRBV2; d_call: NA; j_call: TRBJ2-5; cdr3_aa: CASRRLDPGTQYF; cdr3_nt: TGTGCCAGCAGGAGGCTAGATCCGGGTACCCAGTACTTC
clone_size: NA; v_call: TRBV5-1; d_call: NA; j_call: TRBJ1-4; cdr3_aa: CASSLVFDEKLFF; cdr3_nt: TGCGCCAGCAGCTTGGTCTTTGATGAAAAACTGTTTTTT
clone_size: NA; v_call: TRBV30; d_call: NA; j_call: TRBJ1-1; cdr3_aa: CAWDGTIGTEAFF; cdr3_nt: TGTGCCTGGGACGGGACTATAGGCACTGAAGCTTTCTTT
clone_size: NA; v_call: TRBV10-3; d_call: TRBD1; j_call: TRBJ2-7; cdr3_aa: CAISEGTDFYEQYF; cdr3_nt: TGTGCCATCAGTGAGGGGACAGACTTCTACGAGCAGTACTTC
clone_size: once; v_call: TRBV14; d_call: NA; j_call: TRBJ2-6; cdr3_aa: CASSQDPTHSSGANVLTF; cdr3_nt: TGTGCCAGCAGCCAAGACCCCACCCACAGCTCTGGGGCCAACGTCCTGACTTTC
clone_size: NA; v_call: TRBV7-9; d_call: NA; j_call: TRBJ2-4; cdr3_aa: CASSLVVLSGLVQNIQYF; cdr3_nt: TGTGCCAGCAGCTTAGTGGTGTTGTCAGGGCTGGTTCAAAACATTCAGTACTTC
clone_size: NA; v_call: TRBV5-4; d_call: TRBD1; j_call: TRBJ1-1; cdr3_aa: CASSLSDRGTEAFF; cdr3_nt: TGTGCCAGCAGCTTAAGTGACAGGGGGACTGAAGCTTTCTTT
clone_size: NA; v_call: TRBV19; d_call: TRBD1; j_call: TRBJ2-7; cdr3_aa: CASSTTGVNEQYF; cdr3_nt: TGTGCCAGTAGCACTACAGGGGTCAACGAGCAGTACTTC
clone_size: once; v_call: TRBV5-1; d_call: TRBD2; j_call: TRBJ2-3; cdr3_aa: CASSPGTSGGSFTDTQYF; cdr3_nt: TGCGCCAGCAGCCCCGGGACTAGCGGGGGGAGTTTCACAGATACGCAGTATTTT
clone_size: NA; v_call: TRBV11-3; d_call: TRBD1; j_call: TRBJ1-1; cdr3_aa: CASSLGGTVAEAFF; cdr3_nt: TGTGCCAGCAGCTTAGGGGGGACAGTCGCTGAAGCTTTCTTT
clone_size: NA; v_call: TRBV2; d_call: TRBD1; j_call: TRBJ1-6; cdr3_aa: CASSQGDSYNSPLHF; cdr3_nt: TGTGCCAGCAGTCAAGGGGACAGCTATAATTCACCCCTCCACTTT
clone_size: NA; v_call: TRBV4-1; d_call: TRBD1; j_call: TRBJ2-7; cdr3_aa: CASSQDPGRDRGGEQYF; cdr3_nt: TGCGCCAGCAGCCAAGATCCTGGTAGGGACAGGGGTGGCGAGCAGTACTTC
clone_size: NA; v_call: TRBV6-1; d_call: NA; j_call: TRBJ2-1; cdr3_aa: CASSEELGGGYSEQFF; cdr3_nt: TGTGCCAGCAGCGAAGAACTCGGGGGAGGCTACAGTGAGCAGTTCTTC
clone_size: NA; v_call: TRBV28; d_call: TRBD2; j_call: TRBJ2-2; cdr3_aa: CASSPGLAGTGELFF; cdr3_nt: TGTGCCAGCAGCCCAGGACTAGCGGGAACCGGGGAGCTGTTTTTT
clone_size: NA; v_call: TRBV9; d_call: NA; j_call: TRBJ2-7; cdr3_aa: CASSAPGTPYEQYF; cdr3_nt: TGTGCCAGCAGCGCCCCAGGGACTCCCTACGAGCAGTACTTC
clone_size: few; v_call: TRBV19; d_call: NA; j_call: TRBJ1-4; cdr3_aa: CASSIGRGHTNEKLFF; cdr3_nt: TGTGCCAGTAGTATCGGGCGGGGGCACACTAATGAAAAACTGTTTTTT
clone_size: NA; v_call: TRBV4-2; d_call: NA; j_call: TRBJ1-1; cdr3_aa: CASSQMGHKNTEAFF; cdr3_nt: TGTGCCAGCAGCCAGATGGGACATAAGAACACTGAAGCTTTCTTT
clone_size: NA; v_call: TRBV19; d_call: TRBD1; j_call: TRBJ1-2; cdr3_aa: CASSQEDRPNYGYTF; cdr3_nt: TGTGCCAGTAGTCAAGAGGACAGGCCTAACTATGGCTACACCTTC
clone_size: NA; v_call: TRBV6-5; d_call: NA; j_call: TRBJ2-7; cdr3_aa: CASSSRRGLYEQYF; cdr3_nt: TGTGCCAGCAGTTCCCGCAGGGGTCTCTACGAGCAGTACTTC
clone_size: NA; v_call: TRBV27; d_call: TRBD1; j_call: TRBJ2-7; cdr3_aa: CASRMAGGVEQYF; cdr3_nt: TGTGCCAGCCGCATGGCAGGGGGCGTCGAGCAGTACTTC
clone_size: NA; v_call: TRBV5-1; d_call: NA; j_call: TRBJ2-2; cdr3_aa: CASSQESSSNTGELFF; cdr3_nt: TGCGCCAGCAGCCAGGAAAGCAGCTCGAACACCGGGGAGCTGTTTTTT
clone_size: NA; v_call: TRBV28; d_call: TRBD1; j_call: TRBJ1-3; cdr3_aa: CASSLGTGSGNTIYF; cdr3_nt: TGTGCCAGCAGTTTGGGGACAGGGTCTGGAAACACCATATATTTT
clone_size: NA; v_call: TRBV5-1; d_call: TRBD1; j_call: TRBJ2-3; cdr3_aa: CASSLDVWTGQYF; cdr3_nt: TGCGCCAGCAGCTTGGATGTCTGGACAGGGCAGTATTTT
clone_size: once; v_call: TRBV29-1; d_call: TRBD2; j_call: TRBJ2-5; cdr3_aa: CSGTRGAVETQYF; cdr3_nt: TGCAGCGGGACGCGGGGGGCCGTAGAGACCCAGTACTTC
clone_size: NA; v_call: TRBV2; d_call: TRBD1; j_call: TRBJ1-1; cdr3_aa: CASSVFGQGVTEAFF; cdr3_nt: TGTGCCAGCAGTGTATTTGGACAGGGGGTCACTGAAGCTTTCTTT
clone_size: NA; v_call: TRBV5-4; d_call: NA; j_call: TRBJ1-1; cdr3_aa: CASRPDRINTEAFF; cdr3_nt: TGTGCCAGCAGACCCGACAGGATTAACACTGAAGCTTTCTTT
clone_size: NA; v_call: TRBV7-3; d_call: TRBD1; j_call: TRBJ2-7; cdr3_aa: CASSLGGQGMEQYF; cdr3_nt: TGTGCCAGCAGCTTAGGGGGACAGGGCATGGAGCAGTACTTC
clone_size: NA; v_call: TRBV2; d_call: NA; j_call: TRBJ2-5; cdr3_aa: CATLDYRRVETQYF; cdr3_nt: TGTGCCACATTGGACTACCGGCGTGTGGAGACCCAGTACTTC